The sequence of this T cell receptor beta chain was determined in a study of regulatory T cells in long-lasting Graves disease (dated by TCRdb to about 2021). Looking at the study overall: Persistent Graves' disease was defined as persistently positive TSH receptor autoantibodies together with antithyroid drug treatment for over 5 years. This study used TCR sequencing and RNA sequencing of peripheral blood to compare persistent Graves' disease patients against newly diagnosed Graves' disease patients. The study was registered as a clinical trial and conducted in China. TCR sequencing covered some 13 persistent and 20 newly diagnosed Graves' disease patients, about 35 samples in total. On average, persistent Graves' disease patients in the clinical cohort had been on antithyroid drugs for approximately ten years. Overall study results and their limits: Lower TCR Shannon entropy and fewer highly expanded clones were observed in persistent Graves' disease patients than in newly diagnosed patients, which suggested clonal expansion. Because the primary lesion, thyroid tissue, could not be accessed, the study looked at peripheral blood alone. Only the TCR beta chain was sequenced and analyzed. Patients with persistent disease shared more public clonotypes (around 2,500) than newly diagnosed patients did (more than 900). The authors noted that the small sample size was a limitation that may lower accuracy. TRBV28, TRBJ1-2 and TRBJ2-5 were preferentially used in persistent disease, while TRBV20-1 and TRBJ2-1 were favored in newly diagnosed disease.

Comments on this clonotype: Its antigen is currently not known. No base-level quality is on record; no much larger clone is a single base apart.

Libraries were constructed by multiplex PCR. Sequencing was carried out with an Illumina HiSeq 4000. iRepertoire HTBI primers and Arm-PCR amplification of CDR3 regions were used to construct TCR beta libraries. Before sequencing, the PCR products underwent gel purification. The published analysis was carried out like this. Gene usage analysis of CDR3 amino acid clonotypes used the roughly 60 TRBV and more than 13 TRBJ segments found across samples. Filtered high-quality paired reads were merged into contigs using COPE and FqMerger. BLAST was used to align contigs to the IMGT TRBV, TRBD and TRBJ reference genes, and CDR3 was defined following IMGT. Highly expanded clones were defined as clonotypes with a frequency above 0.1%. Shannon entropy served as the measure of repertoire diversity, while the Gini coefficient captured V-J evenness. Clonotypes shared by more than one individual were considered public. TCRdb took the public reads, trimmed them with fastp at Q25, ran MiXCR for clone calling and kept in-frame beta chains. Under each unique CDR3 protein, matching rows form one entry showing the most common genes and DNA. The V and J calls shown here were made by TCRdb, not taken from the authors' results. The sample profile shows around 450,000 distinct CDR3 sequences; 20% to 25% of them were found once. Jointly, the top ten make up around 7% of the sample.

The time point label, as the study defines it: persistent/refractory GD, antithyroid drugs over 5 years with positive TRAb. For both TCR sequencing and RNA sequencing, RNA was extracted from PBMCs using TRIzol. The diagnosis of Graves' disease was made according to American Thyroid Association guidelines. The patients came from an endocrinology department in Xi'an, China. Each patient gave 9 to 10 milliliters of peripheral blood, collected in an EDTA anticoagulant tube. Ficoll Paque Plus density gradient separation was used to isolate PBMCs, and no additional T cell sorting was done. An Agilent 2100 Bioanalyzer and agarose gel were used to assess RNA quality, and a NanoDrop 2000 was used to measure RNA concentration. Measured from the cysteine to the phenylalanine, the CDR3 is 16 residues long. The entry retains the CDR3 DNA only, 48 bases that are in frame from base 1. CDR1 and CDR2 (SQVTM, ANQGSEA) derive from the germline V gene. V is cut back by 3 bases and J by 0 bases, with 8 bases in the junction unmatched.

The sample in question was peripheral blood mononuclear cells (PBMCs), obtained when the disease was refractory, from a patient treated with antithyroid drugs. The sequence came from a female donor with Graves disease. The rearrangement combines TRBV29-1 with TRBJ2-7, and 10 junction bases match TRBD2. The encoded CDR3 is CSVEWASGGNSYEQYF. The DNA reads TGCAGCGTTGAGTGGGCTAGCGGGGGAAACTCCTACGAGCAGTACTTC.